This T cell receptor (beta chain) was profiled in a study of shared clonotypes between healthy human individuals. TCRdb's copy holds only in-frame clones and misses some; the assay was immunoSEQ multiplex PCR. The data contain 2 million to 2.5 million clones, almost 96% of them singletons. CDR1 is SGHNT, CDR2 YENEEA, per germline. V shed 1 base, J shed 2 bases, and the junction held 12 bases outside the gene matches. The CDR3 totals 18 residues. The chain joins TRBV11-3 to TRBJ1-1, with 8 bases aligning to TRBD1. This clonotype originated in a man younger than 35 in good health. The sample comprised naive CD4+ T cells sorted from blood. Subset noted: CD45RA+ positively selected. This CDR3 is CASSLVREDRAFNTEAFF. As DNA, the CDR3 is TGTGCCAGCAGCTTAGTCCGTGAGGACAGGGCATTTAACACTGAAGCTTTCTTT.